This T cell receptor beta chain was retrieved from a study of memory CD4+ T cells and cytomegalovirus serostatus. Findings of the study overall: Suggested: most of the CMV-linked TCR signature lies in CD4+ memory cells.

The sort gate was single viable CD3+CD4+CD8-CD45RO+ cells for memory CD4+ T cells. CD4+ T cells were isolated by positive magnetic selection. Details on this clone: Its antigen is not known.

The table came from immunoSEQ multiplex PCR; TCRdb's copy has only in-frame clones and leaves some out. The sample comprises 25,000 to 35,000 clones, about 75% of which are singletons, and less than 0.8% rests with the top ten. The sample taken for sequencing was memory CD4+ T cells from blood. The receptor was isolated from an adult in good health and CMV-seronegative. Some clones in this sample may be carry-over from other donors' samples.

Here the CDR3 DNA reads TGCGCCAGCAGCTTGGATGAGGGGACCTACGAGCAGTACTTC. This gives the protein CASSLDEGTYEQYF. The rearrangement uses TRBV5-1 and TRBJ2-7; the D gene could be TRBD1 or TRBD2 (5 bases each). Trimming cost V 0 bases and J 2 bases, with 9 bases left between them. Germline CDR1 SGHRS, CDR2 YFSETQ. This CDR3 has 14 residues.